This T cell receptor beta chain was recorded in a study of blood T cell repertoires in COVID-19. In the study overall: Both acute and convalescent COVID-19 samples were obtained from the United States, Italy and Spain. T cells, B-cell-depleted T cells, or PBMCs provided the cDNA or gDNA that served as material.

Authors' data handling: The assay estimated nucleated cells by amplifying reference gene primers. Clones were sequenced by immunoSEQ multiplex PCR, and TCRdb holds only the in-frame ones, with some missing. Clone size and the V and J calls come from that table; the DNA yielded D and trimming. In the table there are over 150,000 clones, roughly 80% of which are singletons. V lost 5 bases, J lost 1 base, and 9 bases lay in between. Germline-derived CDR1 and CDR2 are MDHEN and SYDVKM. CDR3 length: 14 residues. Seattle patients were enrolled during active infection and followed longitudinally. This TCR was recovered from a woman of 80 years or more with COVID-19, enrolled during active disease. The chain combines TRBV28 with TRBJ1-3; D call uncertain. Sequenced: peripheral blood. The CDR3 region has the DNA TGTGCCAGCAGTATCGGGGTGTCTGGAAACACCATATATTTT. Translation: CASSIGVSGNTIYF.